A single sample gave rise to the 23 T cell receptor beta chains below, sequenced in a study of tumor-infiltrating lymphocytes in primary liver carcinoma (dated by TCRdb to the late 2010s). The reads were generated on an Illumina HiSeq 2500. Starting from about 500 ng total RNA, TCRbeta-specific cDNA was produced by reverse transcription with a constant-region primer and ProtoScript II reverse transcriptase. TCRbeta libraries were built with three nested multiplex PCR rounds, a slightly modified ARM-PCR procedure. Multiplex TRBV1-TRBV30 forward primers and a Cbeta reverse primer were used in the first two PCR rounds, each of which was run for 10 cycles. TCRdb itself trimmed the public reads at Q25 with fastp, ran MiXCR and retained productive beta chains. Entries are consolidated by CDR3 protein sequence, retaining the most common genes and DNA. This sample gives over 100,000 distinct CDR3 sequences in total; less than 75% of them show up just once. Of the sample, 7.5% to 10% falls within the top ten clones.

Total RNA and DNA were co-extracted from around 18-30 mg of bulk tissue with the AllPrep DNA/RNA mini kit, without cell sorting. Sequencing used tumor-adjacent normal liver tissue. The receptors stem from a woman aged 60-70 years with primary liver carcinoma and hepatitis B virus infection.

As for this clonotype: A much larger clone lies one base from this, so it may be a read error. This chain connects TRBV29-1 to TRBJ1-5; D gene ambiguous. Germline V gene data show CDR1 as SQVTM and CDR2 as ANQGSEA. V gave up 2 bases and J gave up 7 bases, with 12 bases separating them. The CDR3 is 13 residues long. The CDR3 here is CSVEWESDQPQHF. CDR3 DNA sequence: TGCAGCGTTGAATGGGAGTCGGACCAGCCCCAGCATTTT.

A word on this clonotype: A read error may produce the germline difference seen at one junction end. V gene TRBV6-5 combines with J gene TRBJ1-5; D is unresolved. CDR3 length equals 13 residues. The V gene's germline CDR1 is MNHEY and CDR2 SVGAGI. This CDR3 reads CARSSGVNQSQHF. CDR3 sequence (DNA): TGTGCCAGGAGTTCCGGCGTCAATCAGTCCCAGCATTTT.

Regarding this clonotype: The junction differs from germline at one of its ends, possibly a read error. In nucleotides, the CDR3 is TGCGCCAACAGCCAAGGTCCACCCTACAAGCAGTACTTC. This translates into CANSQGPPYKQYF. The genes are TRBV4-1 and TRBJ2-7; D not certain. The V gene's germline CDR1 is MGHRA and CDR2 YSYEKL. The CDR3 spans 13 residues.

This clonotype was detected many times. This rearrangement joins TRBV28 to TRBJ2-7; no clear D. The CDR3 loop spans 13 amino acids. Germline CDR1 and CDR2: MDHEN and SYDVKM. Trimming took off 2 bases at V and 0 bases at J, with 5 bases between the two ends. CDR3 in amino acids: CASSLVTSYEQYF. CDR3 sequence (DNA): TGTGCCAGCAGTTTAGTCACCTCCTACGAGCAGTACTTC.

Regarding this clonotype: An end of the junction does not agree with germline; a read error may underlie this. The gene calls are TRBV4-1 and TRBJ2-1, with 7 bases aligning to TRBD2. Looked up from germline, CDR1 is MGHRA and CDR2 is YSYEKL. This CDR3 has 17 amino acids. The CDR3 protein is CASSQDPAGVNFNKQFF. The CDR3 DNA reads TGCGCCAGCAGCCAAGATCCCGCGGGAGTGAACTTCAATAAGCAGTTCTTC.

This clonotype was seen ten or more times. The CDR3 DNA follows: TGTGCCAGCAGCTGGACTAGCGTAGGCACAGATACGCAGTATTTT. Protein: CASSWTSVGTDTQYF. The chain links TRBV5-5 to TRBJ2-3; 9 nucleotides line up with TRBD2. The J segment lost 1 base and the V segment lost 3 bases, leaving 3 bases of the junction unmatched. CDR3 length: 15 residues. Germline-derived CDR1 and CDR2 are SGHKS and YYEKEE (reference sequence).

Remarks on this clonotype: One junction end does not reproduce the germline sequence, and a read error may be involved. The chain links TRBV12-3 or TRBV12-4 to TRBJ1-2; D gene uncertain. The CDR3 has 13 residues. Written as DNA, the CDR3 is TGTGCCAGCAGTCGGCTTTCCCAGGATGGCTACAGCTTC. It codes for CASSRLSQDGYSF.

The chain employs TRBV6-6 and TRBJ2-1; the D gene is possibly TRBD2 (6 bases). V was trimmed by 11 bases and J by 1 base, leaving 18 bases between them. CDR3 length equals 15 residues. The germline gives CDR1 MNHNY, CDR2 SVGAGI (reference sequence). CDR3 protein: CAGSYFGGSYNEQFF. The CDR3 region has the DNA TGTGCCGGTAGTTACTTCGGGGGATCCTACAATGAGCAGTTCTTC.

This clonotype was counted between two and nine times. One base away lies a much larger clone, so this may be a sequencing read error. The V and J genes are TRBV29-1 and TRBJ2-7, with TRBD2 matching 10 bases. The CDR3 extends over 14 amino acids. Germline loops: CDR1 SQVTM, CDR2 ANQGSEA. The DNA of the CDR3 is TGCAGCGTTGGGACTAGCGGAGACCTCTACGGGCAGTACTTC. Its translation is CSVGTSGDLYGQYF.

About this clonotype: This clone may be a read error of a much larger clone one base away. CDR3 DNA sequence: TGTGCCAGCACCCTTGGAAACACCATATGTTTT. Encoded protein: CASTLGNTICF. The chain carries TRBV6-5 and TRBJ1-3; D is undetermined. The CDR3 sequence is 11 residues long. In germline, CDR1 is MNHEY, CDR2 SVGAGI.

Only a few counts were recorded for this clonotype. The chain joins TRBV28 to TRBJ2-2; TRBD2 matches 10 bases. The CDR3 runs to 18 residues. V shed 8 bases and J 0 bases; nucleotides not matched to a gene: 12. CDR1 and CDR2 from the germline V gene are MDHEN and SYDVKM. CDR3 coding DNA: TGTGCCAGCGCAAAACCAGCGGGAGGGTTTACGAACACCGGGGAGCTGTTTTTT. It codes for CASAKPAGGFTNTGELFF.

This clonotype was observed a handful of times. The chain employs TRBV24-1 and TRBJ1-2; 7 bases match TRBD1. Trimming at V came to 4 bases and at J to 6 bases, leaving 7 bases not matched to a gene. The CDR3 sequence is 14 residues long. The germline V gene encodes CDR1 KGHDR and CDR2 SFDVKD. CDR3 sequence: CATSDPLTGNGYTF. The CDR3 DNA is TGTGCCACCAGTGACCCCCTGACAGGGAATGGCTACACCTTC.

In this sample, this clonotype turned up a few times. This chain connects TRBV7-3 to TRBJ2-7, with D uncertain. CDR3 length: 13 residues. Germline CDR1 reads SGHTA; CDR2 reads FQGTGA. V was clipped by 6 bases and J by 7 bases, with 16 bases between them. CDR3 in DNA: TGTGCCAGCAGTCAGACATTGGGCCGGGAGCAGTACTTC. The encoded protein is CASSQTLGREQYF.

Worth noting for this clonotype: This may be a read error: a much more frequent sequence differs by one nucleotide. J is TRBJ2-7 and V is TRBV28; TRBD1 matches 9 bases. This CDR3 is 15 amino acids long. CDR1 is MDHEN and CDR2 is SYDVKM in the germline V gene. The CDR3 sequence is CACSLYGTGTYEQYF. DNA of the CDR3: TGTGCCTGCAGTTTATATGGGACAGGGACCTACGAGCAGTACTTC. The complete variable domain, with remaining parts taken from reference TRBV28 and TRBJ2-7, reads DVKVTQSSRYLVKRTGEKVFLECVQDMDHENMFWYRQDPGLGLRLIYFSYDVKMKEKGDIPEGYSVSREKKERFSLILESASTNQTSMYLCACSLYGTGTYEQYFGPGTRLTVT.

The sample holds many counts of this clonotype. The J gene is TRBJ2-4, the V gene TRBV5-1, with a possible D match to TRBD1 (6 bases). Per the germline V gene, CDR1 is SGHRS and CDR2 is YFSETQ. The CDR3 spans 16 residues. V was shortened by 2 bases and J by 0 bases, with 12 bases between the two germline ends. The CDR3 region is CASSFDRRGAKNIQYF. CDR3 nucleotide sequence: TGCGCCAGCAGCTTTGACAGGAGAGGAGCCAAAAACATTCAGTACTTC.

As regards this clonotype: One junction end does not reproduce the germline sequence, and a read error may be involved. The chain recombines TRBV28 with TRBJ1-5, with TRBD1 matching 7 bases. CDR3 size: 14 residues. CDR1 is MDHEN and CDR2 is SYDVKM in the germline V gene. The CDR3 region is CASITTGVHQPQHF. The CDR3 DNA reads as TGTGCCAGCATTACTACAGGGGTCCATCAGCCCCAACATTTT.

This clonotype was detected only once. With a much larger clone just one base away, this may be a read error. The rearrangement uses TRBV5-1 and TRBJ2-6, with 7 bases that match TRBD1. The CDR3 spans 16 residues. Germline CDR1 SGHRS, CDR2 YFSETQ. V shed 4 bases, J shed 4 bases, and the junction held 8 bases outside the gene matches. The CDR3 reads CASSADRASGANVLTF. The CDR3 DNA reads as TGCGCCAGCAGCGCAGACAGGGCCTCCGGGGCCAACGTCCTGACTTTC.

This chain links TRBV4-2 with TRBJ2-1, with D possibly TRBD2 on 6 matching bases. The CDR3 covers 14 residues. Germline CDR1 is LGHNA and CDR2 is YNFKEQ. The germline V and J ends were trimmed by 0 bases and 11 bases, with 14 bases remaining between them. The CDR3 reads CASSQDLEGYKQFF. The CDR3, as DNA: TGTGCCAGCAGCCAAGATTTGGAGGGGTATAAGCAGTTCTTC.

This clonotype was detected once. At one end the junction does not follow the germline gene, possibly because of a read error. The chain has TRBV4-2 and TRBJ2-7; 14 positions match TRBD2. CDR1 LGHNA and CDR2 YNFKEQ come from the germline V gene. This CDR3 has 16 amino acids. CDR3 bases: TGTACCAGCAGCCAAGGGACTAGCGGGAGAGGGAGCGAGAAGTACTTC. This gives the protein CTSSQGTSGRGSEKYF.

With regard to this clonotype: Being one base from a much bigger clone, this may be a read error. V gene TRBV5-1 combines with J gene TRBJ2-7, with 9 bases lining up with TRBD2. Germline V lookup: CDR1 SGHRS, CDR2 YFSETQ. CDR3 length: 15 residues. J lost 6 bases, V lost 0 bases, and 7 bases had no gene match. The CDR3 sequence is CASSLDASGIGEQYF. For the CDR3, the DNA is TGCGCCAGCAGCTTGGATGCTAGCGGGATTGGCGAGCAGTACTTC.

As for this clonotype: A read error may produce the germline difference seen at one junction end. The chain links TRBV6-6 to TRBJ1-2, with 8 bases identical to TRBD1. The germline gives CDR1 MNHNY, CDR2 SVGAGI (reference sequence). CDR3 length: 15 residues. The CDR3 is CACSYCGQGEGGYTF. In nucleotides, the CDR3 is TGTGCCTGCAGTTACTGTGGACAGGGAGAGGGTGGCTACACCTTC.

In the case of this clonotype: A much larger clonotype is one base distant, so this may be a read error. The chain links TRBV7-9 to TRBJ1-1; unclear D gene. This CDR3 comprises 13 residues. In germline, CDR1 is SEHNR, CDR2 FQNEAQ (reference sequence). The CDR3 region has the DNA TGTGCCAGCAACTTAGTTAGGGTTGGTGGGGCTTTCTTT. It translates to CASNLVRVGGAFF.

The chain employs TRBV7-9 and TRBJ2-2, with 7 bases identical to TRBD2. This CDR3 region has 18 residues. The ends lost 3 bases at V and 1 base at J; junction bases unmatched: 11. From germline, CDR1 is SEHNR and CDR2 FQNEAQ (reference sequence). The CDR3 sequence is CASSFSLAEVENTGELFF. CDR3 bases: TGTGCCAGCAGCTTTTCCCTAGCGGAAGTTGAGAACACCGGGGAGCTGTTTTTT.